This TCR beta chain was identified in a study of T cell repertoires in cytomegalovirus infection. In the study overall: Use of recently identified HLA-C-restricted and well-studied HLA-B-restricted CMV epitopes was part of the study.

TCRdb ran MiXCR on the reads and lists one entry per CDR3 protein. The sample records about 920,000 distinct CDR3 sequences, around 30% being singletons. In the case of this clonotype: Its antigen is as yet unknown.

Overall study findings and caveats: Accumulated public TCR beta family frequency recognized individuals carrying CMV together with the relevant HLA.

The length of the CDR3 is 14 residues. Germline V gives CDR1 LNHDA, CDR2 SQIVND (reference sequence). V gave up 3 bases and J gave up 1 base, with 9 bases separating them. The sample consisted of cultured CD8+ T cells from PBMCs, taken from culture after CMV antigen stimulation. The sequence derives from a human donor in good health (CMV status not recorded). Some clones in this sample may be carry-over from other donors' samples. V gene TRBV19 combines with J gene TRBJ1-1, with D maybe TRBD1 (6 bases). CDR3 sequence (DNA): TGTGCCAGTAGTATGTGGGACACGAACACTGAAGCTTTCTTT. Translating it yields CASSMWDTNTEAFF.